A selection of T cell receptor beta chains follows, all from one sample in a study of beta chain features in type 1 diabetes. Assay used: immunoSEQ multiplex PCR; TCRdb lists only in-frame clones, some missing. The repertoire has hundreds of thousands of clones, about 14% of them found once; the top ten carry 0.035% to 0.045%. The sample was naive CD4+ T cells from blood. All receptors derive from a man between 18 and 35 years old with type 1 diabetes. CDR3s include the opening cysteine and the closing phenylalanine or tryptophan. Clone size, where shown, is once, few, many, or a class for clones that have expanded.

V gene: TRBV7-9
J gene: TRBJ1-1
clone size: -
CDR3 protein: CASSLVLGTGRENTEAFF

V gene: TRBV5-1
J gene: TRBJ2-5
clone size: -
CDR3 protein: CASRGRYGGQETQYF

V gene: TRBV30
J gene: TRBJ1-4
clone size: -
CDR3 protein: CAWGRTLPGEKLFF

V gene: TRBV5-4
J gene: TRBJ2-5
clone size: -
CDR3 protein: CASRPGGQGALETQYF

V gene: TRBV10-2
J gene: TRBJ2-3
clone size: few
CDR3 protein: CARSTGRTDTQYF

V gene: TRBV19
J gene: TRBJ1-1
clone size: few
CDR3 protein: CASRVRLNTEAFF

V gene: TRBV6-5
J gene: TRBJ1-1
clone size: few
CDR3 protein: CASSYSGGVNTEAFF

V gene: TRBV30
J gene: TRBJ1-1
clone size: few
CDR3 protein: CAWIPTLQGARTEAFF

V gene: TRBV2
J gene: TRBJ2-4
clone size: -
CDR3 protein: CASRASSIQYF

V gene: TRBV7-2
J gene: TRBJ1-3
clone size: -
CDR3 protein: CASSPRTGGFGNTIYF

V gene: TRBV27
J gene: TRBJ2-1
clone size: -
CDR3 protein: CASSLFPGANEQFF

V gene: TRBV29-1
J gene: TRBJ2-4
clone size: -
CDR3 protein: CSVGTSGTGSKNIQYF

V gene: TRBV10-3
J gene: TRBJ2-5
clone size: few
CDR3 protein: CAIRRTGGGQETQYF

V gene: TRBV5-4
J gene: TRBJ2-7
clone size: -
CDR3 protein: CASSLEGTKRALPYEQYF

V gene: TRBV15
J gene: TRBJ1-4
clone size: -
CDR3 protein: CATSRVAGALNEKLFF

V gene: TRBV30
J gene: TRBJ2-2
clone size: -
CDR3 protein: CACYYRVRGTGELFF

V gene: TRBV7-9
J gene: TRBJ1-6
clone size: few
CDR3 protein: CASSPSGGSPLHF

V gene: TRBV2
J gene: TRBJ1-3
clone size: -
CDR3 protein: CASRELASGNTIYF

V gene: TRBV7-9
J gene: TRBJ1-2
clone size: few
CDR3 protein: CASSPGGQGHYGYTF

V gene: TRBV30
J gene: TRBJ1-2
clone size: -
CDR3 protein: CAWTNQAYNGYTF

V gene: TRBV7-9
J gene: TRBJ2-1
clone size: -
CDR3 protein: CASSALLAERHYNEQFF

V gene: TRBV14
J gene: TRBJ2-3
clone size: -
CDR3 protein: CASSRFITDTQYF

V gene: TRBV15
J gene: TRBJ2-3
clone size: few
CDR3 protein: CATSRDNPVGTQYF

V gene: TRBV30
J gene: TRBJ2-7
clone size: few
CDR3 protein: CAWSQGGEQYF

V gene: TRBV6-5
J gene: TRBJ2-1
clone size: -
CDR3 protein: CASSRLDGSYNEQFF

V gene: TRBV30
J gene: TRBJ1-1
clone size: -
CDR3 protein: CAWSVANEAFF

V gene: TRBV18
J gene: TRBJ1-1
clone size: -
CDR3 protein: CASSRLRQGQGNTEAFF

V gene: TRBV6-6
J gene: TRBJ2-7
clone size: -
CDR3 protein: CASSYSGGTPYEQYF

V gene: TRBV13
J gene: TRBJ1-1
clone size: -
CDR3 protein: CASSLLSRGQSNTEAFF